This is a list of T cell receptor beta chains from one sample in a study of cytomegalovirus exposure and HLA in healthy donors. Only in-frame clones appear in the TCRdb table, and some are missing; sequencing was by immunoSEQ multiplex PCR. The profile shows about 150,000 clones, roughly four fifths of them singletons. Sample: PBMCs. These receptors all come from a man aged 25 to 45 in good health and CMV-seronegative. Both conserved end residues are part of each CDR3. D genes are given only for firm matches. Expanded clones are given a class, and other clones once, few, many or no size at all.

J gene | V gene | D gene | clone size | CDR3 protein | CDR3 DNA
TRBJ1-1 | TRBV4-2 | - | - | CASSQPTGSANTEAFF | TGTGCCAGCAGCCAACCTACAGGGAGCGCGAACACTGAAGCTTTCTTT
TRBJ1-1 | TRBV19 | - | - | CASSDPGTRVGSAFF | TGTGCCAGTAGTGATCCCGGGACACGGGTGGGTTCGGCTTTCTTT
TRBJ1-5 | TRBV2 | TRBD1 | - | CASRRGPDQPQHF | TGTGCCAGCAGAAGGGGGCCGGATCAGCCCCAGCATTTT
TRBJ1-5 | TRBV19 | - | - | CASSPQSGTIKPQHF | TGTGCCAGTAGCCCTCAGTCAGGGACTATAAAGCCCCAGCATTTT
TRBJ2-1 | TRBV29-1 | TRBD2 | - | CSVGIAGVYNEQFF | TGCAGCGTTGGAATAGCGGGAGTGTACAATGAGCAGTTCTTC
TRBJ1-2 | TRBV6-6 | - | - | CASAGQDHGYTF | TGTGCCAGCGCAGGGCAGGATCATGGCTACACCTTC
TRBJ2-7 | TRBV11-3 | - | - | CASSLDGGVEQYF | TGTGCCAGCAGCTTAGATGGAGGAGTCGAGCAGTACTTC
TRBJ2-7 | TRBV28 | TRBD2 | - | CASSYFSGGAGGEQYF | TGTGCCAGCAGTTATTTCAGCGGGGGGGCGGGCGGCGAGCAGTACTTC
TRBJ1-1 | TRBV2 | - | - | CASSEGLKAFF | TGTGCCAGCAGTGAGGGCTTAAAAGCTTTCTTT
TRBJ2-4 | TRBV6-5 | - | - | CASSYAGANIQYF | TGTGCCAGCAGTTATGCGGGGGCAAACATTCAGTACTTC
TRBJ1-2 | TRBV27 | - | - | CASSLYPRRWGYTF | TGTGCCAGCAGTTTATATCCCCGCAGATGGGGCTACACCTTC
TRBJ2-7 | TRBV19 | TRBD1 | - | CASSMRDRAYEQYF | TGTGCCAGTAGTATGAGGGACAGGGCCTACGAGCAGTACTTC
TRBJ1-2 | TRBV30 | TRBD1 | - | CAWSAPLPQGPGNGYTF | TGTGCCTGGAGTGCCCCGCTCCCACAGGGGCCAGGTAATGGCTACACCTTC
TRBJ1-1 | TRBV5-1 | - | - | CASSPQPTSGEAFF | TGCGCCAGCAGCCCCCAACCGACTTCGGGTGAAGCTTTCTTT
TRBJ2-1 | TRBV19 | - | few | CASSGGLHPSYNEQFF | TGTGCCAGTAGTGGGGGACTCCATCCTTCCTACAATGAGCAGTTCTTC
TRBJ1-4 | TRBV27 | TRBD1 | - | CASSPTDREVKKLFF | TGTGCCAGCAGTCCCACGGACAGGGAAGTTAAAAAACTGTTTTTT
TRBJ2-3 | TRBV5-1 | TRBD2 | - | CASSIREGDTQYF | TGCGCCAGCAGCATCAGGGAGGGGGATACGCAGTATTTT
TRBJ2-3 | TRBV5-8 | TRBD2 | few | CASSLDGGRITDTQYF | TGTGCCAGCAGCTTGGACGGCGGGAGGATAACAGATACGCAGTATTTT
TRBJ1-4 | TRBV19 | TRBD1 | - | CASRNRGRPREKLFF | TGTGCCAGTAGAAACAGGGGGCGCCCCCGGGAAAAACTGTTTTTT
TRBJ1-1 | TRBV6-1 | - | few | CASSDRDKLNTEAFF | TGTGCCAGCAGTGACCGGGACAAATTGAACACTGAAGCTTTCTTT
TRBJ2-6 | TRBV19 | - | - | CASSVTGGVVNVLTF | TGTGCCAGTAGTGTGACAGGCGGTGTGGTCAACGTCCTGACTTTC
TRBJ1-1 | TRBV4-2 | TRBD1 | - | CASSSLGQGNTEAFF | TGTGCCAGCAGCTCCCTGGGACAGGGGAACACTGAAGCTTTCTTT
TRBJ2-5 | TRBV2 | TRBD2 | - | CASSRLARETQYF | TGTGCCAGCTCCCGACTAGCAAGGGAGACCCAGTACTTC
TRBJ2-7 | TRBV11-2 | TRBD2 | - | CASSSGTSGRRNEQYF | TGTGCCAGCAGCTCAGGGACTAGCGGGAGGAGGAACGAGCAGTACTTC
TRBJ2-7 | TRBV5-1 | - | - | CASSLYGNEQYF | TGCGCCAGCAGCTTGTACGGGAACGAGCAGTACTTC
TRBJ1-5 | TRBV10-3 | - | - | CAIRDDSNQPQHF | TGTGCCATCCGAGATGATAGCAATCAGCCCCAGCATTTT
TRBJ2-7 | TRBV7-8 | TRBD1 | medium-sized | CASSFGTADRTYEQYF | TGTGCCAGCAGCTTCGGGACAGCTGATAGAACCTACGAGCAGTACTTC
TRBJ2-3 | TRBV2 | TRBD1 | - | CASTVDRQGATDTQYF | TGTGCCAGCACCGTCGACCGACAGGGCGCCACAGATACGCAGTATTTT
TRBJ1-5 | TRBV7-9 | - | - | CASSPLGDSNQPQHF | TGTGCCAGCAGCCCGCTCGGGGATAGCAATCAGCCCCAGCATTTT
TRBJ2-7 | TRBV19 | - | - | CASSIGDTYEQYF | TGTGCCAGTAGTATAGGAGACACCTACGAGCAGTACTTC
TRBJ2-7 | TRBV28 | - | - | CASSFGPYEQYF | TGTGCCAGCAGTTTTGGGCCCTACGAGCAGTACTTC
TRBJ2-1 | TRBV7-8 | TRBD2 | - | CASSLAVGGGSGRSHNEQFF | TGTGCCAGCAGCTTAGCGGTTGGGGGGGGAAGCGGGAGGTCCCACAATGAGCAGTTCTTC
TRBJ1-1 | TRBV10-3 | - | - | CAISEQGDTEAFF | TGTGCCATCAGTGAACAGGGAGACACTGAAGCTTTCTTT
TRBJ2-7 | TRBV27 | TRBD1 | - | CASSFGQGAAYEQYF | TGTGCCAGCAGTTTCGGACAGGGGGCCGCCTACGAGCAGTACTTC
TRBJ1-1 | TRBV5-4 | TRBD1 | - | CASSLSLTGKAEAFF | TGTGCCAGCAGCTTATCTCTGACAGGGAAGGCTGAAGCTTTCTTT
TRBJ2-5 | TRBV21-1 | - | - | CASSKERGREWFGETQYF | TGTGCCAGCAGCAAAGAGCGGGGGAGGGAATGGTTCGGGGAGACCCAGTACTTC
TRBJ2-1 | TRBV5-1 | - | - | CASSWTDSSYNEQFF | TGCGCCAGCAGCTGGACTGATAGCTCCTACAATGAGCAGTTCTTC
TRBJ2-4 | TRBV2 | - | - | CASKNQGSENSQYF | TGTGCCAGCAAGAATCAGGGATCTGAAAACAGTCAGTACTTC
TRBJ1-1 | TRBV11-3 | - | - | CASSSQGGPEAFF | TGTGCCAGTAGCTCTCAGGGCGGCCCTGAAGCTTTCTTT
TRBJ2-7 | TRBV2 | TRBD2 | - | CASSLSGGSYEQYF | TGTGCCAGCAGCCTTAGCGGGGGGTCCTACGAGCAGTACTTC
TRBJ2-1 | TRBV5-1 | TRBD1 | - | CASSTMGQGASNEQFF | TGCGCCAGCAGCACTATGGGACAGGGGGCAAGCAATGAGCAGTTCTTC
TRBJ2-4 | TRBV6-1 | - | - | CASDTPAKNIQYF | TGTGCCAGCGATACTCCAGCCAAAAACATTCAGTACTTC